This is a list of T cell receptor beta chains from one sample in a study of shared clonotypes between healthy human individuals. Repertoires were generated with immunoSEQ multiplex PCR, while TCRdb's copy carries only in-frame clones and drops some. This table holds a few million clones, over 85% found once. Sequenced sample: naive CD8+ T cells from PBMCs. Receptor source: a man between 18 and 29 years old in good health. Some clones in this sample may be carry-over from other donors' samples. Both conserved end residues are part of each CDR3. Each record gives: CDR3 length, clone size, V gene, D gene, J gene, CDR3 protein, CDR3 DNA. D genes are given only for firm matches. For some rows the clone size is stated as once, few or many, or as a class when expanded; others skip it.

14	-	TRBV23-1	-	TRBJ2-7	CASSQSGISYEQYF	TGCGCCAGCAGTCAATCGGGCATCTCCTACGAGCAGTACTTC
15	-	TRBV7-9	-	TRBJ2-5	CASSFILNGQETQYF	TGTGCCAGCAGCTTCATATTAAACGGCCAAGAGACCCAGTACTTC
15	-	TRBV18	-	TRBJ1-1	CASSPAGYIGTEAFF	TGTGCCAGCTCACCGGCAGGTTATATTGGGACTGAAGCTTTCTTT
14	few	TRBV27	TRBD1	TRBJ1-5	CASRPGGSGQPQHF	TGTGCCAGCAGGCCAGGGGGCTCTGGTCAGCCCCAGCATTTT
14	once	TRBV19	-	TRBJ1-2	CASSTWGGNYGYTF	TGTGCCAGTAGTACGTGGGGGGGGAACTATGGCTACACCTTC
16	-	TRBV27	TRBD2	TRBJ2-1	CASSLLGTSGSNEQFF	TGTGCCAGCAGTTTATTGGGGACTAGCGGGAGTAATGAGCAGTTCTTC
17	-	TRBV7-9	-	TRBJ2-2	CASSPSIGRGGTGELFF	TGTGCCAGCAGCCCAAGCATTGGCAGGGGAGGAACCGGGGAGCTGTTTTTT
13	-	TRBV9	TRBD2	TRBJ2-7	CASSSGTTYEQYF	TGTGCCAGCAGCAGCGGGACGACCTACGAGCAGTACTTC
14	-	TRBV13	-	TRBJ1-4	CASSSRPDGGKLFF	TGTGCCAGCAGCTCTCGTCCCGACGGCGGAAAACTGTTTTTT
16	once	TRBV6-4	-	TRBJ2-1	CASSPSGTSPGYEQFF	TGTGCCAGCAGCCCTTCGGGTACTAGCCCCGGTTATGAGCAGTTCTTC
15	-	TRBV29-1	TRBD2	TRBJ2-1	CSAIDGGGFYNEQFF	TGCAGCGCAATCGACGGGGGGGGCTTCTACAATGAGCAGTTCTTC
16	-	TRBV2	TRBD2	TRBJ2-3	CASSEGLALARDTQYF	TGTGCCAGCAGTGAAGGACTAGCCTTAGCGCGGGATACGCAGTATTTT
12	-	TRBV29-1	TRBD2	TRBJ2-7	CSVAGLAGEQYF	TGCAGCGTTGCGGGGCTAGCGGGGGAGCAGTACTTC
14	-	TRBV28	TRBD1	TRBJ2-7	CASSYRGSAYEQYF	TGTGCCAGCAGTTACAGGGGTTCGGCCTACGAGCAGTACTTC
15	-	TRBV10-2	TRBD2	TRBJ2-7	CASSESGLAGFEQYF	TGCGCCAGCAGTGAGTCCGGACTAGCGGGATTTGAGCAGTACTTC
14	once	TRBV13	TRBD1	TRBJ2-2	CASSLDRGTGELFF	TGTGCCAGCAGCCTCGACAGGGGCACCGGGGAGCTGTTTTTT
15	-	TRBV28	-	TRBJ1-5	CASRTSTGINQPQHF	TGTGCCAGCAGGACTTCGACAGGTATCAATCAGCCCCAGCATTTT
11	-	TRBV20-1	TRBD2	TRBJ2-7	CSARPGLAPMF	TGCAGTGCTAGACCGGGACTAGCGCCCATGTTC
16	few	TRBV6-1	TRBD2	TRBJ2-5	CASSEPPGGGDETQYF	TGTGCCAGCAGTGAACCCCCGGGAGGAGGTGACGAGACCCAGTACTTC
14	-	TRBV28	-	TRBJ1-1	CASSPHREIVGAFF	TGTGCCAGCAGCCCGCACAGGGAAATCGTTGGAGCTTTCTTT
17	-	TRBV18	TRBD2	TRBJ2-1	CASSPSVVGGPYNEQFF	TGTGCCAGCTCACCATCAGTCGTGGGAGGGCCCTACAATGAGCAGTTCTTC
14	-	TRBV6-5	TRBD1	TRBJ1-2	CASTLPGQGFGYTF	TGTGCCAGCACCCTACCGGGACAGGGGTTCGGCTACACCTTC
11	-	TRBV27	-	TRBJ2-7	CASNSSYEQYF	TGTGCCAGCAATTCCTCGTACGAGCAGTACTTC
15	-	TRBV4-3	-	TRBJ1-2	CASSQDRALNYGYTF	TGCGCCAGCAGCCAAGACAGGGCACTTAACTATGGCTACACCTTC
14	-	TRBV10-3	TRBD2	TRBJ2-7	CAISDRLAFYEQYF	TGTGCCATCAGTGATCGACTAGCCTTCTACGAGCAGTACTTC
14	-	TRBV27	TRBD2	TRBJ2-7	CASSLSSGGYEQYF	TGTGCCAGCAGTTTATCTAGCGGGGGATACGAGCAGTACTTC
15	-	TRBV27	TRBD1	TRBJ1-2	CASSLVGQALYGYTF	TGTGCCAGCAGTTTAGTGGGACAGGCACTCTATGGCTACACCTTC
14	-	TRBV27	-	TRBJ1-1	CASTSGLMNTEAFF	TGTGCCAGCACCTCGGGTTTGATGAACACTGAAGCTTTCTTT
15	-	TRBV4-1	TRBD1	TRBJ1-1	CASSQVQGADTEAFF	TGCGCCAGCAGCCAAGTGCAGGGGGCTGATACTGAAGCTTTCTTT
17	-	TRBV10-3	-	TRBJ2-3	CAISERLGEGRSDTQYF	TGTGCCATCAGTGAGCGTCTGGGGGAAGGAAGGTCAGATACGCAGTATTTT
14	-	TRBV5-6	-	TRBJ2-3	CASSLARLTNTQYF	TGTGCCAGCAGCTTGGCCCGTCTAACAAATACGCAGTATTTT
15	-	TRBV7-2	TRBD2	TRBJ2-1	CASTLISGSYNEQFF	TGTGCCAGCACCTTAATTAGCGGGAGTTACAATGAGCAGTTCTTC
14	-	TRBV7-9	-	TRBJ1-5	CASSVTEADQPQHF	TGTGCCAGCAGCGTAACGGAGGCGGATCAGCCCCAGCATTTT
17	-	TRBV11-2	-	TRBJ2-3	CASSLDPVGVGSDTQYF	TGTGCCAGCAGCTTAGACCCCGTTGGGGTCGGGTCAGATACGCAGTATTTT
11	-	TRBV28	-	TRBJ1-5	CASSPNQPQHF	TGTGCCAGCAGCCCCAATCAGCCCCAGCATTTT
13	once	TRBV28	-	TRBJ1-1	CASKQGMNTEAFF	TGTGCCAGTAAGCAGGGCATGAACACTGAAGCTTTCTTT
14	-	TRBV7-2	-	TRBJ2-1	CASSFFDFYNEQFF	TGTGCCAGCAGCTTCTTTGACTTCTACAATGAGCAGTTCTTC
13	-	TRBV9	-	TRBJ2-5	CASSVGGLGTQYF	TGTGCCAGCAGCGTAGGTGGGTTGGGGACCCAGTACTTC
15	-	TRBV7-8	-	TRBJ2-7	CASSARGRGPYEQYF	TGTGCCAGCAGCGCCCGGGGTCGGGGGCCCTACGAGCAGTACTTC
13	-	TRBV27	-	TRBJ2-1	CASSLGSYNEQFF	TGTGCCAGTTCCCTAGGATCCTACAATGAGCAGTTCTTC
12	-	TRBV11-2	-	TRBJ2-5	CASSLGSKTQYF	TGTGCCAGCAGCTTAGGATCTAAGACCCAGTACTTC